This T cell receptor beta chain was identified during a study of blood T cells in healthy people across ages. This clonotype was seen more than once but under ten times. Russia was home to the donors, healthy Caucasian individuals aged 6 to 90. V was pared by 3 bases and J by 7 bases, with 9 bases between. In germline, CDR1 is SQVTM, CDR2 ANQGSEA. The CDR3 totals 11 residues. For the second PCR, which ran for about 6 to 12 cycles, a sample-barcoded 5' primer and a J-beta primer mix were used. TCRdb redid the calling of the 5' RACE reads with MiXCR, one entry per CDR3 protein. The sample gives about 670,000 distinct CDR3 sequences, around two fifths of which show up once; 30% is in the top ten.

The receptor's source is a man at least 80 years old in good health. The sample comprised blood. V and J are TRBV29-1 and TRBJ1-2; D unresolved. DNA of the CDR3: TGCAGCGTTGACGATCGGGGTGGCTACACCTTC. Amino acids: CSVDDRGGYTF.